This T cell receptor (beta chain) derives from a study of blood T cell repertoires in COVID-19. Study in general: Italy, Spain and the United States were the sources of the convalescent and acute COVID-19 samples. T cells, B-cell-depleted T cells, or PBMCs provided the cDNA or gDNA that served as material.

In germline, CDR1 is MGHRA, CDR2 YSYEKL. Trimming took 0 bases from V and 7 from J; bases not matched to a gene: 9. This CDR3 has 15 amino acids. The repertoire was sequenced with immunoSEQ multiplex PCR; TCRdb's copy has only in-frame clones and lacks some. The repertoire includes about 260,000 clones, more than 85% of them detected once, and around 3.6% sits in the top ten. The chain combines TRBV4-1 with TRBJ2-7, with TRBD2 matching over 7 bases. This clonotype was obtained from a man younger than 35 with active or convalescent COVID-19. Sequencing was carried out using peripheral blood. This CDR3 reads CASSQDFGGRGEQYF. The CDR3 DNA sequence: TGCGCCAGCAGCCAAGATTTCGGCGGGAGAGGGGAGCAGTACTTC.